This TCR beta chain was observed in a study of OX40 agonist ivuxolimab in advanced cancers. About the investigation overall: The costimulatory receptor OX40 (CD134) was targeted by ivuxolimab, a fully human IgG2 agonistic monoclonal antibody. Intravenous ivuxolimab was administered to patients every 2 weeks at six dose levels: 0.01, 0.1, 0.3, 1.5, 3 and 10 mg/kg. Of the 50 to 55 dose-escalation patients, hepatocellular carcinoma was present in around 19, melanoma in around 15, renal cell carcinoma in 9 and head and neck cancer in 9. In the dose-escalation cohort, roughly four fifths of patients were male, and the mean age was approximately 60 years, with a range of 23 to 79. Prior anti-PD-1, anti-PD-L1 or anti-CTLA-4 therapy was permitted, and less than 45% of dose-escalation patients had received checkpoint inhibitors. Partial responses occurred in three dose-escalation patients: two with cutaneous melanoma and one with hepatocellular carcinoma. Peripheral TCRbeta sequencing was intended to test whether TCR sequence diversity was altered and clonal T-cell expansion was caused by ivuxolimab. The paper reports the monotherapy dose-escalation portion (N of about 50 patients) of the phase I ivuxolimab trial.

About this clone: Its target antigen remains unknown. Base quality data are lacking; no much larger clone is found one base away.

From the germline V gene, CDR1 is SGDLS and CDR2 is YYNGEE. The CDR3 measures 17 amino acids from cysteine to phenylalanine. The sequence is cut down to CDR3 DNA, 51 bases in frame from base 1. Here V drops 3 bases and J drops 6 bases, and the junction holds 12 bases not matched to any gene. Genomic DNA was isolated from the sorted cells so that the TCRbeta CDR3 region could be sequenced. The immunoSEQ Assay was used for sequencing of TCRbeta CDR3 regions. In its TCRdb copy, this immuneACCESS table keeps in-frame sequences only and misses some clones. Where compared with another copy, unresolved V genes explain less than half of these, and the others have no known cause. The sample table records about 69,000 clones; roughly nine tenths of these occur just once. The top ten clonotypes cover 6.5% of the sample. The paper's findings and limits, for the study overall: After ivuxolimab, more expanded clones were found on average in CD8+ T cells than in CD4+ T cells. In partial responders in the 0.1-3.0 mg/kg groups, normalized peripheral clonal expansion was found to be among the lowest, especially among CD8+ T cells. Low levels of normalized T-cell clonal expansion were also seen in some patients who did not respond. At doses of 0.1 to 3.0 mg/kg, clonal expansion of both CD4+ and CD8+ blood T cells was observed from baseline to week 6. The antigen specificity of the clonally expanded peripheral T cells was not determined.

The trial excluded patients who had a history of autoimmune disease or were on systemic immunosuppression. In every dose cohort, peripheral blood was drawn for TCR sequencing at baseline, cycle 4 day 1, and cycle 7 day 1. Samples came from an open-label, multicenter, first-in-human phase I dose-escalation trial of ivuxolimab. Adults with locally advanced or metastatic melanoma, renal cell, hepatocellular, or head and neck squamous cell carcinoma were enrolled in the trial. Before TCR sequencing, CD4+ T cells and CD8+ T cells were sorted from peripheral blood as separate populations. This TCR was sampled from an adult with an advanced solid tumor such as melanoma, head and neck, liver or kidney cancer. Sequences were derived from CD4+ or CD8+ T cells sorted from blood, sampled in a trial of the OX40 agonist ivuxolimab. This chain joins TRBV9 to TRBJ2-1; 10 central nucleotides agree with TRBD2. At the DNA level, the sequence is TGTGCCAGCAGCGCGGAGGGAGCGGGAGGGTTAGGCAATGAGCAGTTCTTC. This codes for CASSAEGAGGLGNEQFF.